The text below deals with one TCR beta chain. Which antigen it targets is not known. Within one base of it there is no much larger clone, and no base qualities were kept. The data originate from a study of OX40 agonist ivuxolimab in advanced cancers. Some background on the complete study: The costimulatory receptor OX40 (CD134) was targeted by ivuxolimab, a fully human IgG2 agonistic monoclonal antibody. In the dose-escalation cohort, 75% to 90% of patients were male, and the mean age was around 65 years with a range of roughly 23 to 79. Intravenous ivuxolimab was administered to patients every 2 weeks at six dose levels: 0.01, 0.1, 0.3, 1.5, 3 and 10 mg/kg. The paper reports the monotherapy dose-escalation portion (N of about 50 patients) of the phase I ivuxolimab trial. The purpose of peripheral TCRbeta sequencing was to test whether ivuxolimab changed TCR sequence diversity and led to clonal T-cell expansion. Three dose-escalation patients achieved partial responses, one with hepatocellular carcinoma and two with cutaneous melanoma. Among the roughly 54 dose-escalation patients, 19 had hepatocellular carcinoma, roughly 15 melanoma, 9 renal cell carcinoma and 9 head and neck cancer. Patients were allowed to have had prior anti-PD-1, anti-PD-L1 or anti-CTLA-4 therapy, and 30% to 50% of the dose-escalation patients had previously received checkpoint inhibitors.

The CDR3 starts with the cysteine, ends with the phenylalanine, and has 13 residues. CDR3 DNA only is kept here, 39 bases in frame from base 1. The germline V gene encodes CDR1 WSHSY and CDR2 SAAADI. V is reduced by 11 bases and J by 4 bases, leaving a spacing of 14 bases between them. Genomic DNA was isolated from the sorted cells so that the TCRbeta CDR3 region could be sequenced. TCRbeta CDR3 regions were sequenced using the immunoSEQ Assay. Entries here come from immuneACCESS through TCRdb and include only in-frame sequences with V and J called. Some clones fail to appear in such tables; in the studies checked, an unresolved V gene covers under half of the shortfall, and the cause of the remainder is unknown. A total of tens of thousands of clones appear in this sample, about 90% of them only once. The ten most abundant clones make up over 12% of the sample. Patients with a history of autoimmune disease or receiving systemic immunosuppression were excluded from the trial. Peripheral blood for TCR sequencing was collected from all dose cohorts at baseline, on cycle 4 day 1, and on cycle 7 day 1. The samples were drawn from a first-in-human, open-label, multicenter phase I dose-escalation trial of ivuxolimab. Adults with locally advanced or metastatic melanoma, renal cell carcinoma, hepatocellular carcinoma or head and neck squamous cell carcinoma were enrolled in the trial. Before TCR sequencing, CD4+ T cells and CD8+ T cells were sorted from peripheral blood as separate populations.

Study-wide conclusions, independent of this receptor: Low levels of normalized T-cell clonal expansion were also seen in some patients who did not respond. In the 0.1-3.0 mg/kg groups, partial responders were among the patients with the lowest normalized peripheral clonal expansion, particularly in CD8+ T cells. Antigen specificity was not determined for the clonally expanded peripheral T cells. On average, CD8+ T cells showed more expanded clones than CD4+ T cells after ivuxolimab. At doses of 0.1 to 3.0 mg/kg, clonal expansion of both CD4+ and CD8+ T cells in blood was seen between baseline and week 6.

The chain links TRBV10-2 with TRBJ2-2; tentative D gene TRBD2, with 6 bases matching. This specimen was CD4+ or CD8+ T cells sorted from blood, taken in a trial of the OX40 agonist ivuxolimab. The receptor was derived from an adult with an advanced solid tumor such as melanoma, head and neck, liver or kidney cancer. The nucleotide sequence is given as TGCGCCGGAGGAGGGCCCGGCACCGGGGAGCTGTTTTTT. The resulting protein is CAGGGPGTGELFF.